This T cell receptor beta chain was documented in a study of graft-versus-host responses after intestinal transplantation. Study-wide background: Recipients had multivisceral, liver-intestinal, or isolated intestinal transplants.

The table came from immunoSEQ multiplex PCR; TCRdb's copy has only in-frame clones and leaves some out. This sample has approximately 110,000 clones; approximately 93% occur once, and the top ten carry 1.2%. Findings and caveats of the study: Graft-donor T cell macrochimerism coincided with high graft-versus-host to host-versus-graft clonal ratios in allografts. Some GvH clones appeared in ileal mucosa or blood before recipient bone marrow.

The CDR3 is made up of 12 amino acids. Trimming removed 1 base at V and 4 bases at J, with 5 bases between. The germline gives CDR1 MNHNY, CDR2 SVGAGI (reference sequence). Worth noting for this clone: Its antigen is unknown.

The rearrangement links TRBV6-6 to TRBJ2-7; D not resolved. This specimen consisted of unstimulated CD8+ T cells sorted from spleen or lymph node cells, obtained before transplant. This TCR derives from a human donor who was the organ donor for an intestinal transplant. CDR3 residues: CASSYLLYEQYF. The DNA for the CDR3 is TGTGCCAGCAGTTACTTACTGTACGAGCAGTACTTC.